A selection of T cell receptor beta chains follows, all from one sample in a study of Tregs in tolerant kidney transplant recipients. Profiled with immunoSEQ multiplex PCR; TCRdb holds only in-frame clones, not every one. This table holds some 55,000 clones, about four fifths found once. The material sequenced was CD4+ T cells from blood. Source of these receptors: a human donor in good health. The conserved cysteine and the conserved F or W are not part of the CDR3 here. Fields, in order: V gene, D gene, J gene, CDR3 protein. D genes are given only for firm matches.

>TRBV28|-|TRBJ2-1
ASRTIYNEQF
>TRBV5-8|-|TRBJ2-5
ASSLEGAGLQETQY
>TRBV6-5|TRBD1|TRBJ1-2
ASSLRQGNYGYT
>TRBV4-2|TRBD2|TRBJ2-1
ASSQDRPESAGGPYNEQF
>TRBV11-3|-|TRBJ2-5
ASSPMGAETQY
>TRBV4-1|TRBD1|TRBJ1-1
ASSPLGRGQGTEAF
>TRBV7-9|-|TRBJ2-3
ASSKIGVGAHTDTQY
>TRBV27|-|TRBJ2-7
ASSYLQGYEQY
>TRBV7-3|TRBD2|TRBJ2-5
ASSPGTSGGAAETQY
>TRBV19|-|TRBJ2-7
ASSISGPRSYEQY
>TRBV30|-|TRBJ1-5
AWSATSRGQPQH
>TRBV5-1|-|TRBJ2-7
ASRPGASYEQY
>TRBV6-6|TRBD2|TRBJ2-1
ASRQGLAGNNEQF
>TRBV6-6|-|TRBJ2-3
ASSYNRGGGADTQY
>TRBV6-5|-|TRBJ2-7
ASSLSPDREQY
>TRBV7-2|-|TRBJ1-2
ASSPQVSYGYT
>TRBV19|-|TRBJ2-3
ASSMDLGEADTQY
>TRBV5-1|TRBD1|TRBJ1-1
ASSFGSLGGRDTEAF
>TRBV28|-|TRBJ1-4
ASSGGFDEKLF
>TRBV7-9|TRBD1|TRBJ1-1
ASSPVQGAGTEAF
>TRBV12-5|-|TRBJ1-1
ASGTTGDTEAF
>TRBV27|-|TRBJ2-4
ASSLGASLAKNIQY
>TRBV27|-|TRBJ1-1
ASSLRGVPNTEAF
>TRBV5-1|TRBD1|TRBJ2-2
ASSLSQDRASGELF
>TRBV10-2|TRBD2|TRBJ2-3
ASSESGLAGSTDTQY
>TRBV7-3|-|TRBJ1-2
ASSLTRLSGNRGYT
>TRBV7-2|-|TRBJ1-1
ASSLMGEGEAF
>TRBV6-5|TRBD1|TRBJ2-1
ARARTGGGEQF
>TRBV12-5|-|TRBJ2-3
ASGLAGATDTQY
>TRBV9|TRBD2|TRBJ2-7
ASSVLADPPYEQY
>TRBV25-1|TRBD1|TRBJ1-6
ASSESRTGVSPLH
>TRBV30|-|TRBJ1-1
AWSNPIEAF
>TRBV12-5|TRBD1|TRBJ1-5
ASGLVIGGRSQPQH
>TRBV4-1|-|TRBJ1-3
ASSQGPRGRDGNTIY
>TRBV7-7|TRBD2|TRBJ2-1
ASSRLTSGPYNEQF
>TRBV30|-|TRBJ2-7
AWSGRGDYEQY
>TRBV6-1|TRBD1|TRBJ2-7
ASRTGISNEQY
>TRBV7-9|-|TRBJ2-7
ASSLDGGNNLFYEQY
>TRBV7-9|-|TRBJ2-5
ASSFRELSETQY
>TRBV6-1|TRBD1|TRBJ2-7
ASSVGQGYHYEQY
>TRBV11-2|TRBD2|TRBJ2-1
ASSLNGLGLSSYNEQF
>TRBV7-9|-|TRBJ1-1
ASSFSPLEGETEAF
>TRBV11-3|-|TRBJ2-7
ASSRLYEQY
>TRBV4-1|TRBD2|TRBJ2-1
ASSHSTGRVGFEQF
>TRBV6-1|-|TRBJ1-2
ATIRSGGRINGYT
>TRBV5-1|-|TRBJ1-1
ASSLDPNTEAF
>TRBV11-3|TRBD2|TRBJ2-3
ASSLRLAGTDTQY
>TRBV6-5|TRBD1|TRBJ1-1
ASSFAGGTEAF
>TRBV19|-|TRBJ2-7
ASSGRQNHEQY
>TRBV6-1|TRBD1|TRBJ1-2
ASTHTGDMPGGYT
>TRBV19|TRBD2|TRBJ2-2
ASFPAPLAGGANTGELF
>TRBV19|TRBD2|TRBJ2-7
ASSGGLAEGAYEQY
>TRBV5-1|TRBD2|TRBJ2-3
ASSPRLAGSTDTQY
>TRBV28|TRBD1|TRBJ1-5
ASSRAQGGNQPQH
>TRBV29-1|TRBD1|TRBJ2-5
SVERGQGD
>TRBV6-1|-|TRBJ2-7
ASSEAGGEQY
>TRBV11-3|TRBD2|TRBJ2-5
ASSLDGRAGDETQY